These 25 T cell receptor beta chains came from one sample sequenced in a study of T cell repertoires in cytomegalovirus infection. Their antigens are not known. MiXCR, applied by TCRdb to the reads, yields one record per CDR3 protein. The table has about 570,000 distinct CDR3 sequences, about 40% seen once; the top ten hold 48%. Sequences were derived from cultured PBMCs, sampled from culture after CMV antigen stimulation. Receptors originate from a human donor in good health (CMV status not recorded). Some clones in this sample may be carry-over from other donors' samples.

CDR3 nucleotide sequence: TGTGCCATCATTGGGGATCGCAATGAGCAGTTCTTC. Its translation: CAIIGDRNEQFF. This chain joins TRBV10-3 and TRBJ2-1; D call uncertain. CDR3 length equals 12 residues. The V gene's germline CDR1 is ENHRY and CDR2 SYGVKD. V lost 7 bases to trimming and J lost 6 bases, with 10 bases between them.

V and J are TRBV2 and TRBJ2-5; tentatively, D is TRBD2 (6 bases). Germline-derived CDR1 and CDR2 are SNHLY and FYNNEI. The CDR3 has 12 amino acids. V dropped 10 bases and J dropped 5 bases, with 14 bases sitting between them. The CDR3 nucleotides are TGTGCCATCCAGCGCAGCGGGGAGACCCAGTACTTC. Translated: CAIQRSGETQYF.

The chain uses TRBV2 and TRBJ2-7; no reliable D call. CDR3 size: 13 residues. Trimming took off 4 bases at V and 5 bases at J, with 12 bases between the two ends. Germline lookup yields CDR1 SNHLY and CDR2 FYNNEI. CDR3 loop: CASSVSYSHEQYF. For the CDR3, the DNA is TGTGCCAGCAGTGTAAGTTATTCCCACGAGCAGTACTTC.

The rearrangement links TRBV10-3 to TRBJ2-1; a possible D gene is TRBD2 (6 bases). Germline CDR1 ENHRY, CDR2 SYGVKD. There are 12 residues in the CDR3. V shed 7 bases and J shed 5 bases, with 9 bases lying between them. CDR3 sequence: CAITGTHNEQFF. The CDR3 DNA reads as TGTGCCATCACCGGGACTCACAATGAGCAGTTCTTC.

The rearrangement joins TRBV7-9 to TRBJ2-3; 8 bases match TRBD1. Looked up from germline, CDR1 is SEHNR and CDR2 is FQNEAQ (reference sequence). The CDR3 is made up of 17 amino acids. Unmatched junction bases numbered 13, after V lost 4 bases and J lost 4 bases. The CDR3 DNA sequence: TGTGCCAGCAGCTCCCCCTGGACAGGGAGGCGGGCAGATACGCAGTATTTT. Translated: CASSSPWTGRRADTQYF.

This clonotype was observed at least ten times. The CDR3 nucleotides are TGTGCCAGCAGCTCGACAGGGATCCACCCCTATGGCTACACCTTC. This translates into CASSSTGIHPYGYTF. The genes are TRBV7-2 and TRBJ1-2, with TRBD1 matching 7 bases. Germline-derived CDR1 and CDR2 are SGHTA and FQGNSA. The CDR3 runs to 15 residues. The V segment lost 4 bases and the J segment 4 bases; nucleotides outside the gene matches: 9.

The chain joins TRBV6-1 to TRBJ1-2, with D unclear. Trimming cost V 6 bases and J 8 bases, with 16 bases left between them. In germline, CDR1 is MNHNS, CDR2 SASEGT. The CDR3 length is 13 residues. The CDR3 loop is CASRTGSLGGYTF. CDR3 bases: TGTGCCAGCAGGACCGGGTCTTTAGGAGGCTACACCTTC.

This clonotype was seen only a few times. V usage is TRBV4-1 and J usage is TRBJ2-2; 8 bases line up with TRBD2. The J segment lost 5 bases and the V segment lost 5 bases, leaving 10 bases of the junction unmatched. The V gene's germline CDR1 is MGHRA and CDR2 YSYEKL. CDR3 length: 16 amino acids. The CDR3 sequence: CASSSPPSGLTGELFF. The CDR3 nucleotides are TGCGCCAGCAGCTCACCGCCTAGCGGGCTTACCGGGGAGCTGTTTTTT.

The gene calls are TRBV12-3 or TRBV12-4 and TRBJ2-1; 7 positions agree with TRBD1. Losses at the gene ends were 7 bases for V and 7 bases for J; bases not matched to a gene: 7. This CDR3 spans 13 amino acids. DNA of the CDR3: TGTGCCAGCAACGTAGGGGGCCGAAATGAGCAGTTCTTC. Translating gives CASNVGGRNEQFF.

This sequence joins TRBV7-2 and TRBJ2-7; D is unclear. Looked up from germline, CDR1 is SGHTA and CDR2 is FQGNSA. The CDR3 totals 14 residues. The V gene lost 1 base and the J gene lost 2 bases, with 9 bases spanning the gap. The CDR3 is CASSLGSPPYEQYF. CDR3 bases: TGTGCCAGCAGCTTAGGTTCCCCCCCCTACGAGCAGTACTTC.

Concerning this clonotype: This may be a read error: a much more frequent sequence differs by one nucleotide. The J gene is TRBJ2-2, the V gene TRBV7-2; D remains ambiguous. Germline assignment: CDR1 SGHTA and CDR2 FQGNSA. V was shortened by 4 bases and J by 5 bases, with 5 bases between the two germline ends. The CDR3 covers 12 residues. The CDR3 DNA sequence: TGTGCCAGCAGCTCCTGGACCGGGGAGCTGTTTTTT. Translated: CASSSWTGELFF.

This clonotype occurred a few times. V is TRBV7-8 and J is TRBJ2-1; tentatively, D is TRBD1 or TRBD2 (6 bases each). Germline CDR1 reads SGHVS; CDR2 reads FQNEAQ. V gave up 5 bases and J gave up 0 bases, with 11 bases separating them. CDR3 length: 15 residues. CDR3: CASSIPGASYNEQFF. In nucleotides, the CDR3 is TGTGCCAGCAGCATACCGGGGGCCTCCTACAATGAGCAGTTCTTC.

The chain combines TRBV7-9 with TRBJ1-6; D ambiguous. The CDR3 contains 13 residues. Germline CDR1 SEHNR, CDR2 FQNEAQ (reference sequence). Trimming removed 2 bases from V and 9 bases from J, with 8 bases in between. The CDR3: CASSLSSGSPLHF. The CDR3 bases are TGTGCCAGCAGCTTAAGTTCGGGTTCACCCCTCCACTTT.

The V and J genes are TRBV18 and TRBJ2-5, with no clear D. Trimming removed 2 bases from V and 0 bases from J, with 16 bases in between. The CDR3 length is 17 residues. Germline-derived CDR1 and CDR2 are KGHSH and LQKENI. In DNA form, the CDR3 reads TGTGCCAGCTCACCAAGTTCAATAGGACCTTACCAAGAGACCCAGTACTTC. It yields the protein CASSPSSIGPYQETQYF.

This chain connects TRBV10-3 to TRBJ1-2; D perhaps matches TRBD1 (5 bases). Trimming stripped 0 bases from V and 6 bases from J, with 14 bases between. This CDR3 has 15 residues. Germline V gene lookup returns CDR1 ENHRY and CDR2 SYGVKD. As DNA, the CDR3 is TGTGCCATCAGTGAGTCTGGGGGAGAGAACGATGGCTACACCTTC. It yields the protein CAISESGGENDGYTF.

The genes are TRBV2 and TRBJ2-1; D might be TRBD2 (5 bases). Per the germline V gene, CDR1 is SNHLY and CDR2 is FYNNEI. This CDR3 is 14 amino acids long. V shed 4 bases and J shed 0 bases, with 7 bases lying between them. The CDR3 nucleotides are TGTGCCAGCAGTGGAGGGTACTCCTACAATGAGCAGTTCTTC. Protein sequence: CASSGGYSYNEQFF.

In this sample, this clonotype turned up a few times. This sequence joins TRBV6-1 and TRBJ2-3; maybe TRBD2 (6 bases). With 0 bases removed from V and 10 bases from J, the gap between germline ends came to 14 bases. Germline V gene sequence: CDR1 MNHNS, CDR2 SASEGT. The CDR3 runs to 14 residues. The CDR3 here is CASSEAGRDEAQYF. Here the CDR3 DNA reads TGTGCCAGCAGTGAAGCTGGGCGGGATGAGGCGCAGTATTTT.

Many counts were recorded for this clonotype. The chain carries TRBV7-8 and TRBJ2-1, with D uncertain. Germline CDR1 is SGHVS and CDR2 is FQNEAQ. Trimming removed 4 bases from V and 0 bases from J, with 10 bases in between. The CDR3 consists of 15 residues. CDR3 in DNA: TGTGCCAGCAGCTCAGAAATCGGCTCCTACAATGAGCAGTTCTTC. Its translation: CASSSEIGSYNEQFF.

The CDR3 nucleotides are TGCGCCAGCAGAGCAAGCACCAACCCTTGGCGCAATCAGCCCCAGCATTTT. Protein sequence: CASRASTNPWRNQPQHF. The chain uses TRBV10-2 and TRBJ1-5; D is ambiguous. The ends were cut back, 6 bases at V and 2 bases at J, with 20 bases in the middle. The CDR3 totals 17 residues. Germline V gene sequence: CDR1 WSHSY, CDR2 SAAADI.

This chain links TRBV6-6 with TRBJ1-5; no reliable D call. CDR1 MNHNY and CDR2 SVGAGI come from the germline V gene (reference sequence). Trimming took off 3 bases at V and 6 bases at J, with 6 bases between the two ends. The CDR3 loop spans 12 amino acids. This CDR3 is CASSYELQPQHF. The CDR3 nucleotides read TGTGCCAGCAGTTATGAACTTCAGCCCCAGCATTTT.

Only a few counts were recorded for this clonotype. The DNA for the CDR3 is TGTGCCAGCAGCCCCGGGGGGCGAGATACGCAGTATTTT. This translates into CASSPGGRDTQYF. This chain connects TRBV11-3 to TRBJ2-3; possibly TRBD2 for D (7 bases). Germline V lookup: CDR1 SGHNT, CDR2 YENEEA. There are 13 residues in the CDR3. The ends were cut back, 5 bases at V and 5 bases at J, with 11 bases in the middle.

The chain joins TRBV7-9 to TRBJ2-3, with D possibly matching TRBD2 (6 bases). V shed 5 bases and J shed 2 bases, with 14 bases lying between them. Germline V gene lookup returns CDR1 SEHNR and CDR2 FQNEAQ (reference sequence). The CDR3 totals 15 residues. The CDR3 spells CASSGPGLSTDTQYF. The CDR3 DNA reads as TGTGCCAGCAGCGGCCCGGGACTCTCCACAGATACGCAGTATTTT.

The chain uses TRBV7-9 and TRBJ1-3; D is uncertain. The CDR3 runs 12 residues. CDR1 is SEHNR and CDR2 is FQNEAQ in the germline V gene (reference sequence). The CDR3 protein is CAGRAEGNTIYF. The CDR3 nucleotides read TGTGCGGGGAGGGCAGAAGGAAACACCATATATTTT.

The chain has TRBV3-1 and TRBJ2-3; D might be TRBD1 (6 bases). V was pared by 4 bases and J by 2 bases, with 7 bases between. Germline V lookup: CDR1 LGHDT, CDR2 YNNKEL (reference sequence). The CDR3 runs 13 residues. Here the CDR3 reads CASSRQDTDTQYF. The CDR3 coding sequence is TGTGCCAGCAGCCGACAGGACACAGATACGCAGTATTTT.

This chain joins TRBV7-9 and TRBJ1-6; D may be TRBD1 (5 bases). The CDR3 is made up of 13 amino acids. The V end was cut by 8 bases, the J end by 10 bases, with 15 bases between. Germline values: CDR1 SEHNR, CDR2 FQNEAQ (reference sequence). The CDR3 bases are TGTGCCAGCTGGATGGACGCAGGGTCACCCCTCCACTTT. Translating it yields CASWMDAGSPLHF.